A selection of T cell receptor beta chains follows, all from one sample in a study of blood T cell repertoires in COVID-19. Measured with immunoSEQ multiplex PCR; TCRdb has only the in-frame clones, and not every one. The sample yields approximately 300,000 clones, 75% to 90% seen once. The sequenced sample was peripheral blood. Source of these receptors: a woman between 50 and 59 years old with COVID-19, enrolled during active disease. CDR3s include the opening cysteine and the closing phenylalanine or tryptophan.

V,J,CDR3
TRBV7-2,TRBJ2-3,CASSLEDILTDTQYF
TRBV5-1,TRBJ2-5,CASRAAFQETQYF
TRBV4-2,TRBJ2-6,CASSRGLRGASGANVLTF
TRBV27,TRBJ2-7,CASSLDSVLGSEQYF
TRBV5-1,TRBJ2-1,CASSLSPSYNEQFF
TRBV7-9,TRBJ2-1,CASSLAYMRAETSYNEQFF
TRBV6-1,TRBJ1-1,CASSAGQRPMNTEAFF
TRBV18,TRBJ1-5,CASTSTGEFYSNQPQHF
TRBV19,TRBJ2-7,CASSVGLAGVYEQYF
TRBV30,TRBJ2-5,CAWTGDPRETQYF
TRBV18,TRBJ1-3,CASSTSEAGGNGNTIYF
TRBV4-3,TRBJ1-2,CASSQDSGFDYGYTF
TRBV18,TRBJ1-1,CASSPGLSTEAFF
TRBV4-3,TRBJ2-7,CASSRTIDRADEQYF
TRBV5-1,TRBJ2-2,CASSFSLAGGNTGELFF
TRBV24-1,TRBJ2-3,CATTKGTDTQYF
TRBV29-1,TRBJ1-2,CSGTTGYGYTF
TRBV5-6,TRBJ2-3,CASSSSVYPGTDTQYF
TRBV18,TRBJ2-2,CASSPDRFTGELFF
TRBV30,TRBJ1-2,CAWSAGGINYGYTF
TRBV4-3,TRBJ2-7,CASSQDTRYEQYF
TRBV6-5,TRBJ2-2,CASSFGQTNTGELFF
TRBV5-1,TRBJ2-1,CASLQGGENEQFF
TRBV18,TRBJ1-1,CASSRGGHQNTEAFF
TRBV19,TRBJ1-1,CASRDRGQNTEAFF
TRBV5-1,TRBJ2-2,CASSHQTDSFTGELFF
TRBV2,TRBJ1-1,CASSKDRGQSEAFF
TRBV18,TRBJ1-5,CASSSDGQGALSNQPQHF